This is a list of T cell receptor beta chains from one sample in a study of CD4+ T cells in melanoma. Here immunoSEQ multiplex PCR was the method, and the copy in TCRdb shows in-frame clones only, minus some. The table shows 90,000 to 130,000 clones, with 80% to 95% occurring only once. The sequencing input was peripheral blood. The origin of the receptors is a human donor with melanoma. Both conserved end residues are part of each CDR3. Each record gives: clone size, J gene, V gene, D gene, CDR3 protein, CDR3 DNA. The D gene is left open where the match is weak. The listing skips clone size in some rows; elsewhere it reads once, few, many or a size class.

clone size: NA
J gene: TRBJ1-6
V gene: TRBV7-9
D gene: NA
CDR3 protein: CASSLDTRSSPLHF
CDR3 DNA: TGTGCCAGCAGCTTAGACACACGTAGTTCACCCCTCCACTTT

clone size: NA
J gene: TRBJ2-3
V gene: TRBV19
D gene: NA
CDR3 protein: CASSIALVSDTQYF
CDR3 DNA: TGTGCCAGTAGTATAGCCCTCGTCTCAGATACGCAGTATTTT

clone size: once
J gene: TRBJ1-5
V gene: TRBV27
D gene: TRBD1
CDR3 protein: CASSPQGGQPQHF
CDR3 DNA: TGTGCCAGCAGCCCGCAGGGGGGTCAGCCCCAGCATTTT

clone size: NA
J gene: TRBJ1-5
V gene: TRBV6-5
D gene: NA
CDR3 protein: CASRSLQGPNQPQHF
CDR3 DNA: TGTGCCAGCAGGTCGCTACAGGGTCCCAATCAGCCCCAGCATTTT

clone size: NA
J gene: TRBJ2-2
V gene: TRBV11-2
D gene: NA
CDR3 protein: CASRRDAGELFF
CDR3 DNA: TGTGCCAGCAGAAGGGACGCCGGGGAGCTGTTTTTT

clone size: NA
J gene: TRBJ2-7
V gene: TRBV6-5
D gene: NA
CDR3 protein: CASKVGGTGHEQYF
CDR3 DNA: TGTGCCAGCAAGGTCGGGGGAACAGGGCACGAGCAGTACTTC

clone size: NA
J gene: TRBJ1-5
V gene: TRBV7-8
D gene: TRBD1
CDR3 protein: CASTRTGERPQHF
CDR3 DNA: TGTGCCAGCACCCGGACAGGGGAGCGGCCCCAGCATTTT

clone size: once
J gene: TRBJ2-5
V gene: TRBV19
D gene: NA
CDR3 protein: CASSPGAGVRETQYF
CDR3 DNA: TGTGCCAGTAGTCCTGGGGCAGGGGTTAGGGAGACCCAGTACTTC

clone size: NA
J gene: TRBJ2-2
V gene: TRBV7-3
D gene: TRBD2
CDR3 protein: CASSLRRLPSSGRINTGELFF
CDR3 DNA: TGTGCCAGCAGCTTAAGAAGGTTGCCCTCTAGCGGGAGGATTAACACCGGGGAGCTGTTTTTT

clone size: NA
J gene: TRBJ2-5
V gene: TRBV19
D gene: NA
CDR3 protein: CASRTTQQETQYF
CDR3 DNA: TGTGCCAGTCGGACAACACAACAAGAGACCCAGTACTTC

clone size: NA
J gene: TRBJ2-2
V gene: TRBV2
D gene: NA
CDR3 protein: CASSASSGTGELFF
CDR3 DNA: TGTGCCAGCAGCGCGTCGAGTGGCACCGGGGAGCTGTTTTTT

clone size: NA
J gene: TRBJ1-6
V gene: TRBV5-5
D gene: NA
CDR3 protein: CASSFSEDSPLHF
CDR3 DNA: TGTGCCAGCAGCTTTAGTGAGGATTCACCCCTCCACTTT

clone size: NA
J gene: TRBJ2-7
V gene: TRBV27
D gene: NA
CDR3 protein: CASSPRFPAYEQYF
CDR3 DNA: TGTGCCAGCAGTCCCCGGTTTCCTGCCTACGAGCAGTACTTC

clone size: NA
J gene: TRBJ2-7
V gene: TRBV5-1
D gene: TRBD1
CDR3 protein: CASRQGAYEQYF
CDR3 DNA: TGCGCCAGCAGACAGGGGGCCTACGAGCAGTACTTC

clone size: NA
J gene: TRBJ2-5
V gene: TRBV29-1
D gene: NA
CDR3 protein: CSVEGGATETQYF
CDR3 DNA: TGCAGCGTTGAAGGGGGGGCCACCGAGACCCAGTACTTC

clone size: NA
J gene: TRBJ1-1
V gene: TRBV18
D gene: TRBD1
CDR3 protein: CASSPRQGVTEAFF
CDR3 DNA: TGTGCCAGCTCACCTCGACAGGGTGTCACTGAAGCTTTCTTT

clone size: NA
J gene: TRBJ1-3
V gene: TRBV19
D gene: TRBD1
CDR3 protein: CASSGRTGPGNTIYF
CDR3 DNA: TGTGCCAGTAGCGGACGGACAGGGCCTGGAAACACCATATATTTT

clone size: NA
J gene: TRBJ2-1
V gene: TRBV29-1
D gene: TRBD1
CDR3 protein: CSVAKQGMNEQFF
CDR3 DNA: TGCAGCGTTGCCAAACAGGGGATGAATGAGCAGTTCTTC

clone size: NA
J gene: TRBJ1-2
V gene: TRBV5-1
D gene: NA
CDR3 protein: CASSFQGNYGYTF
CDR3 DNA: TGCGCCAGCAGCTTCCAAGGGAACTATGGCTACACCTTC

clone size: NA
J gene: TRBJ2-2
V gene: TRBV9
D gene: NA
CDR3 protein: CASSQDSYTGELFF
CDR3 DNA: TGTGCCAGCAGCCAAGACAGTTACACCGGGGAGCTGTTTTTT

clone size: once
J gene: TRBJ1-1
V gene: TRBV5-5
D gene: NA
CDR3 protein: CASSLGQSTEAFF
CDR3 DNA: TGTGCCAGCAGCTTGGGGCAGAGCACTGAAGCTTTCTTT

clone size: NA
J gene: TRBJ1-1
V gene: TRBV28
D gene: TRBD1
CDR3 protein: CASSETGENTEAFF
CDR3 DNA: TGTGCCAGCAGCGAGACAGGGGAGAACACTGAAGCTTTCTTT

clone size: NA
J gene: TRBJ2-1
V gene: TRBV7-2
D gene: NA
CDR3 protein: CASSFWTRDWNEQFF
CDR3 DNA: TGTGCCAGCAGCTTTTGGACGAGGGATTGGAATGAGCAGTTCTTC

clone size: NA
J gene: TRBJ2-7
V gene: TRBV19
D gene: TRBD1
CDR3 protein: CASSVLGGGEQYF
CDR3 DNA: TGTGCCAGTAGTGTATTAGGGGGCGGCGAGCAGTACTTC

clone size: NA
J gene: TRBJ2-2
V gene: TRBV5-1
D gene: TRBD1
CDR3 protein: CASSDKRTGNTGELFF
CDR3 DNA: TGCGCCAGCAGCGATAAACGGACAGGGAACACCGGGGAGCTGTTTTTT

clone size: NA
J gene: TRBJ2-7
V gene: TRBV28
D gene: NA
CDR3 protein: CASSLRQVYEQYF
CDR3 DNA: TGTGCCAGCAGTTTACGGCAGGTCTACGAGCAGTACTTC

clone size: NA
J gene: TRBJ2-1
V gene: TRBV7-3
D gene: NA
CDR3 protein: CASSPGPGVNEQFF
CDR3 DNA: TGTGCCAGCAGCCCCGGGCCCGGGGTCAATGAGCAGTTCTTC